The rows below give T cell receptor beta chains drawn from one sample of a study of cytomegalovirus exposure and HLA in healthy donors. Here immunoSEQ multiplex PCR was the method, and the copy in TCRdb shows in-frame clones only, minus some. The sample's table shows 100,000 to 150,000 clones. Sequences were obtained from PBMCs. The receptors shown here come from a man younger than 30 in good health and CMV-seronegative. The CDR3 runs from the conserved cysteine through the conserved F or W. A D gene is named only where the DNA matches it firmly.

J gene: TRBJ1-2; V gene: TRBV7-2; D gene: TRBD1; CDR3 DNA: TGTGCCAGCAGCCCCCGACAGGGGGGAGGGTCCTATGGCTACACCTTC; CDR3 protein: CASSPRQGGGSYGYTF
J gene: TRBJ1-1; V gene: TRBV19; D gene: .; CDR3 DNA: TGTGCCAGGCGGGACCCCGGCCTGTTGGGGCGCACTGAAGCTTTCTTT; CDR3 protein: CARRDPGLLGRTEAFF
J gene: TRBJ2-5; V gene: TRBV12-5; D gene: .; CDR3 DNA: TGTGCTAGTGGGACTAGTTGGGAGACCCAGTACTTC; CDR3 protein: CASGTSWETQYF
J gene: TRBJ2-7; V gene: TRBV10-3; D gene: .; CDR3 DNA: TGTGCCATCAGTGAGGCGGCTAAGGAGCAGTACTTC; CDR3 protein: CAISEAAKEQYF
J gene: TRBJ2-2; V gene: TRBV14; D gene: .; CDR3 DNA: TGTGCCAGCAGCCAAGATCTCCTCTGGAGTCCCGGGGAGCTGTTTTTT; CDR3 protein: CASSQDLLWSPGELFF
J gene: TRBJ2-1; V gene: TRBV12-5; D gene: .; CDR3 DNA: TGTGCTAGTGGTCTTTACAATGAGCAGTTCTTC; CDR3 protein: CASGLYNEQFF
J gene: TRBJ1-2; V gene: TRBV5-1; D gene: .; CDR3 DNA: TGCGCCAGCAGCTTGGGTTTAGGGGGAGCTCTCGGCTACACCTTC; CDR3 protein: CASSLGLGGALGYTF
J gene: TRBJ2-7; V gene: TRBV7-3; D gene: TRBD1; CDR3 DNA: TGTGCCAGCAGTGACGGACAGGGTCTGTCTTACGAGCAGTACTTC; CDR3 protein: CASSDGQGLSYEQYF
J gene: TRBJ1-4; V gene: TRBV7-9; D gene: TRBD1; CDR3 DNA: TGTGCCAGCAGCAGGGACAGGGGGGATGAAAAACTGTTTTTT; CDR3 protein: CASSRDRGDEKLFF
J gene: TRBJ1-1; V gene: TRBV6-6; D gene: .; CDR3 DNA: TGTGCCAGCAGTTACTCGATGGGAGTAGGCACTGAAGCTTTCTTT; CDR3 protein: CASSYSMGVGTEAFF
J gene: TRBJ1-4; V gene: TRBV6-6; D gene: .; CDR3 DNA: TGTGCCAGCAGTTACTCGCCACAGTTTGGGGAAAAACTGTTTTTT; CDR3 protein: CASSYSPQFGEKLFF
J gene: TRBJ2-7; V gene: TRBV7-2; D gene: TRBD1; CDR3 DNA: TGTGCCAGCAGGACGGCCCGGACAGGTCCCTACGAGCAGTACTTC; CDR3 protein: CASRTARTGPYEQYF
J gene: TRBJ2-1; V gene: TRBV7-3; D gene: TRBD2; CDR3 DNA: TGTGCCAGCAGCTTAATTTCTCTAGCGGGTAACTCCTACAATGAGCAGTTCTTC; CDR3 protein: CASSLISLAGNSYNEQFF
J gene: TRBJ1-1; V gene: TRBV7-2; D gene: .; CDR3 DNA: TGTGCCAGCAGCTTCTACAGCACTGAAGCTTTCTTT; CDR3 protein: CASSFYSTEAFF
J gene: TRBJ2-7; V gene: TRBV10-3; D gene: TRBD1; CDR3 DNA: TGTGCCAGCACCGGGGCGGGACAGGGGAATGGAGAGCAGTACTTC; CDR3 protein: CASTGAGQGNGEQYF
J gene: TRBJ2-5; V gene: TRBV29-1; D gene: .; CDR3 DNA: TGCAGCGTTGAAATGAGGGCGAGAGAGACCCAGTACTTC; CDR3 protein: CSVEMRARETQYF
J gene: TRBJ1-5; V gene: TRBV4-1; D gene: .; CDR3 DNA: TGCGCCAGCAGCCAAGATTCGGAGTGGAATCAGCCCCAGCATTTT; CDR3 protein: CASSQDSEWNQPQHF
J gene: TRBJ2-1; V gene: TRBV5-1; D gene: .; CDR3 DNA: TGCGCCAGCAGCTTGGATCCAGGGGGGTCCTACAATGAGCAGTTCTTC; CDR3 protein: CASSLDPGGSYNEQFF
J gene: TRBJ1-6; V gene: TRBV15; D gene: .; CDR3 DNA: TGTGCCACCAGCATGGGCTTGGCCCCCCTCCACTTT; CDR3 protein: CATSMGLAPLHF
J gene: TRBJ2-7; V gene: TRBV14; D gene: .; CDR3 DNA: TGTGCCAGCAGCCAAGCCAACAGGGTCTACGAGCAGTACTTC; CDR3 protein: CASSQANRVYEQYF
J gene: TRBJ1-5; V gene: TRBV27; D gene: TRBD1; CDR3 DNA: TGTGCCAGCAGTTTCCGGGGACAGGGTCAGCCCCAGCATTTT; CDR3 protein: CASSFRGQGQPQHF
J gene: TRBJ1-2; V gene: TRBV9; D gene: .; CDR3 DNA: TGTGCCAGCAGCGTAAGACAGGACTATGGCTACACCTTC; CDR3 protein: CASSVRQDYGYTF
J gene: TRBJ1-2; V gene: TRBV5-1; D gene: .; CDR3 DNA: TGCGCCAGCAGCTTGGAGGGGCCACAGCCGGAATATGGCTACACCTTC; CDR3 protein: CASSLEGPQPEYGYTF
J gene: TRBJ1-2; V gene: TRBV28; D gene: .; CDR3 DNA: TGTGCCAGCACCTCAACTGTTAACTATGGCTACACCTTC; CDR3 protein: CASTSTVNYGYTF
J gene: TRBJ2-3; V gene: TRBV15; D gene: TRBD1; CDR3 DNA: TGTGCCACCAGTAGGGGACAGGGGTTTGGAGATACGCAGTATTTT; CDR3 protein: CATSRGQGFGDTQYF
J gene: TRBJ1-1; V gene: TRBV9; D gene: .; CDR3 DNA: TGTGCCAGCAGCGTACAACCACAGGTGAACACTGAAGCTTTCTTT; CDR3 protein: CASSVQPQVNTEAFF
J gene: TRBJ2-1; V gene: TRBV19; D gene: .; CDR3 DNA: TGTGCCAGTAGTATAATGGTTCAGGGAAGGAGGGGCTACAATGAGCAGTTCTTC; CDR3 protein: CASSIMVQGRRGYNEQFF
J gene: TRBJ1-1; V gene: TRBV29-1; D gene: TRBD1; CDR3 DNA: TGCAGCGCCAGTAGAGGGGGCACTGAAGCCTTCTTT; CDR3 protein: CSASRGGTEAFF
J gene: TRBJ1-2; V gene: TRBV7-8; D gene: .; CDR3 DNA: TGTGCCAGCAGCACGACAGCTGGGGGCTACACCTTC; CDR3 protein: CASSTTAGGYTF
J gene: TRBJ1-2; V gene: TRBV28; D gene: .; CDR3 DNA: TGTGCCAGCAGGGGAGGATCCTATGGCTACACCTTC; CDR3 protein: CASRGGSYGYTF
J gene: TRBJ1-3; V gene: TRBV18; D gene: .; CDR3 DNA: TGTGCCAGCTCACCAGACCAGGGTTACTCTGGAAACACCATATATTTT; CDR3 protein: CASSPDQGYSGNTIYF
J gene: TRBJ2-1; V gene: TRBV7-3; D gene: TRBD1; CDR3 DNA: TGTGCCAGCAGCTTAACGTCCGACAGGGCTGAGAATGAGCAGTTCTTC; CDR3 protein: CASSLTSDRAENEQFF
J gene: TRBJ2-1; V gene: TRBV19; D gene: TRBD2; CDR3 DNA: TGTGCCAGTAGTCCTCGAGCGGGAGTGTCCTACAATGAGCAGTTCTTC; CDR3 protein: CASSPRAGVSYNEQFF
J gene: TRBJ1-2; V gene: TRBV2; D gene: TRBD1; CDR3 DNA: TGTGCCAGCACTACCGGGACAGGGGGCGGCTACACCTTC; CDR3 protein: CASTTGTGGGYTF
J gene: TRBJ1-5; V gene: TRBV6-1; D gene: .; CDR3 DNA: TGTGCCAGCACCCCGGACAATAGCAATCAGCCCCAGCATTTT; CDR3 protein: CASTPDNSNQPQHF
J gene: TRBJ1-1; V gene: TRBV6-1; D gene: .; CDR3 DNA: TGTGCCAGCAGTGAGGAGAATGGCGCTGAAGCTTTCTTT; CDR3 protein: CASSEENGAEAFF
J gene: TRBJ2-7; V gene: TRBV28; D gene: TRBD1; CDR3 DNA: TGTGCCAGCACCCTGGGTGGCAGGGGGACGCCCTACGAGCAGTACTTC; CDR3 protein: CASTLGGRGTPYEQYF
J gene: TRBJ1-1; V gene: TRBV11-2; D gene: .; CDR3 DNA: TGTGCCAGCAGCGAACCTATGGGCCGAGTGAACACTGAAGCTTTCTTT; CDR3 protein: CASSEPMGRVNTEAFF
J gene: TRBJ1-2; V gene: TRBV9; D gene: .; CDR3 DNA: TGTGCCAGCAGCTCACCCCGTTGGGACACAGCCTATGGCTACACCTTC; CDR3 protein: CASSSPRWDTAYGYTF
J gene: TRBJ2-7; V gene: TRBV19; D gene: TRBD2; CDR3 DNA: TGTGCCAGTAGGTCTCGGGCGGGAGTTTACGAGCAGTACTTC; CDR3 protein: CASRSRAGVYEQYF
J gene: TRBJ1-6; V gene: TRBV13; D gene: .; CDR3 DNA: TGTGCCAGCAGCTTAGGCTTGAGAAATTCACCCCTCCACTTT; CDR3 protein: CASSLGLRNSPLHF
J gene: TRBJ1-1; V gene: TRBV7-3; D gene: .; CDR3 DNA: TGTGCCAGCAGTGGGGGGGGGAGGACTGAAGCTTTCTTT; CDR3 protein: CASSGGGRTEAFF
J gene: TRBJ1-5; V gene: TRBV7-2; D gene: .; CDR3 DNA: TGTGCCAGCAGCCCCGGGTTGGGTGAGCCCCAGCATTTT; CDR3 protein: CASSPGLGEPQHF
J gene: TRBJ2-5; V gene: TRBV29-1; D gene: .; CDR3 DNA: TGCAGCTCGACTGGCGGATTTCAAGAGACCCAGTACTTC; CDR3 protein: CSSTGGFQETQYF
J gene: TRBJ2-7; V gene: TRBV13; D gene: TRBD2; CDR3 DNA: TGTGCCAGCAGCCCCGAGGGACTAGCGGGGAGCTACGAGCAGTACTTC; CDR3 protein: CASSPEGLAGSYEQYF
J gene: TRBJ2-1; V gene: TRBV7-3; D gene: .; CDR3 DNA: TGTGCCAGCAGCTTAGGGCCAAGTGAGCAGTTCTTC; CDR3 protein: CASSLGPSEQFF
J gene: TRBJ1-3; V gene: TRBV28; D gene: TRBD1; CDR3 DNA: TGTGCCAGCAGTTTAGGGGGGACAGGGAGCTCTGGAAACACCATATATTTT; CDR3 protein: CASSLGGTGSSGNTIYF
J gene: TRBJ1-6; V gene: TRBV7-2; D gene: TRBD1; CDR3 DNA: TGTGCCAGCAGCTCGACAGGGGTAGGAAATTCACCCCTCCACTTT; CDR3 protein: CASSSTGVGNSPLHF
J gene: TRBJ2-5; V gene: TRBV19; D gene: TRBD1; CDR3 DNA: TGTGCCAGCTCAGGGACAGTCCAAGAGACCCAGTACTTC; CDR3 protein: CASSGTVQETQYF
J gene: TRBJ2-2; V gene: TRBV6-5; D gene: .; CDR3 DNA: TGTGCCAGCAGTTACTCGAGCGTGTCCACCGGGGAGCTGTTTTTT; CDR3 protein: CASSYSSVSTGELFF
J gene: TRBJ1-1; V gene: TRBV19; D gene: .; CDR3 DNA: TGTGCCAGTAGTCTACCACGGACGGGGAGGAACACTGAAGCTTTCTTT; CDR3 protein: CASSLPRTGRNTEAFF
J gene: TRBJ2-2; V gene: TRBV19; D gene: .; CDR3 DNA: TGTGCCAGTAGTCCAGGGTACACCGGGGAGCTGTTTTTT; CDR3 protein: CASSPGYTGELFF
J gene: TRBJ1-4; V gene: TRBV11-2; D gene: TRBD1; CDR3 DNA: TGTGCCAGCAGCTTAGAAGGACAGGGCCGAAAACTGTTTTTT; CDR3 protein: CASSLEGQGRKLFF
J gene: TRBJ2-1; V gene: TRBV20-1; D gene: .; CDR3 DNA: TGCAGCGAGGGTCAGATGAATGAGCAGTTCTTC; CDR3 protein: CSEGQMNEQFF
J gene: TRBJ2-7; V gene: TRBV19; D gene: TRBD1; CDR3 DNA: TGTGCCAGTAGTGCCCCAGGGGGCTCAAGCTACGAGCAGTACTTC; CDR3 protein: CASSAPGGSSYEQYF
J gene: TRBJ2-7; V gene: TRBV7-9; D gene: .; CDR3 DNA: TGTGCCAGCAGCCCCAACAGGGACCCCTTAAATCCCCCCTACGAGCAGTACTTC; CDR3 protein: CASSPNRDPLNPPYEQYF
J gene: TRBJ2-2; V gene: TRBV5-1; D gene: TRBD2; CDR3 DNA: TGCGCCAGCAGCGCGGGACTAGCGGGGGGCACCGGGGAGCTGTTTTTT; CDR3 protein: CASSAGLAGGTGELFF
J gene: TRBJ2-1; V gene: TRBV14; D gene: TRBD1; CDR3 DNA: TGTGCCAGCAGCCAAGATCTAGGGAGTCAGGGGGATCGCGATGAGCAGTTCTTC; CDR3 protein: CASSQDLGSQGDRDEQFF
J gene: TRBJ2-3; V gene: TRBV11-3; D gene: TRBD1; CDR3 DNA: TGTGCCAGCAGCCAGACAGGGGCACCAGATACGCAGTATTTT; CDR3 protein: CASSQTGAPDTQYF
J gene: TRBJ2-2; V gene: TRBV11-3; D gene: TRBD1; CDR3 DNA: TGTGCCAGCAGCCAGACAGGGGAGAACACCGGGGAGCTGTTTTTT; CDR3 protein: CASSQTGENTGELFF